This T cell receptor beta chain was sequenced during a study of spatial heterogeneity in lung cancer. Study-level information: The 65 or so donors had untreated early-stage non-small cell lung cancer.

This clonotype was found many times. Sample time point: blood at routine non-recurrence follow-up after resection. Whole RNA, which was extracted from tumor, nontumor lung tissue or frozen PBMC, was sequenced without any cell sorting. This CDR3 is 15 amino acids long. The V gene lost 1 base and the J gene lost 4 bases, with 15 bases spanning the gap. Germline CDR1 and CDR2: SGHTS and YDEGEE. The presence of a unique molecular identifier marked each TCR cDNA molecule. One entry per CDR3 protein, called by TCRdb with MiXCR from the 5' RACE reads. The top ten clones hold more than 25% of a sample with 45,000 to 50,000 distinct CDR3 sequences, roughly 10% of them seen once.

This TCR was sampled from a male donor with early-stage non-small cell lung cancer. The rearrangement joins TRBV5-8 to TRBJ2-7; D is uncertain. The input for sequencing was PBMCs, taken at follow-up. CDR3 sequence reads: CASSLIPPETYEQYF. CDR3 sequence (DNA): TGTGCCAGCAGCTTGATTCCGCCCGAGACGTACGAGCAGTACTTC.